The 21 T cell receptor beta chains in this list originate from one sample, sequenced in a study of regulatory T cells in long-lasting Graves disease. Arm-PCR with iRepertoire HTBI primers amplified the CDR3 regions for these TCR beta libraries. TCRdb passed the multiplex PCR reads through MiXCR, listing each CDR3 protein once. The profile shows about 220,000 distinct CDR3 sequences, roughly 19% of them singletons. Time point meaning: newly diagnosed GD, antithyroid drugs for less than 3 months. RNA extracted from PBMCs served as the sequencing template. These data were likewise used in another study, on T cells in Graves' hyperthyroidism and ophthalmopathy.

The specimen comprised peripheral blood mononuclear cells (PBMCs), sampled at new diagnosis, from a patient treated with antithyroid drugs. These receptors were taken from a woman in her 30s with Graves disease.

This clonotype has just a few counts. CDR3 DNA: TGTGCCAGCAGTTTCGGGACAGTAGTAGCCAAAAACATTCAGTACTTC. It specifies CASSFGTVVAKNIQYF. J is TRBJ2-4 and V is TRBV12-3 or TRBV12-4, with 7 positions matching TRBD1. Losses at the gene ends were 3 bases for V and 0 bases for J; bases not matched to a gene: 5. The CDR3 has 16 amino acids.

CDR3 residues: CASRTTGGSGNTIYF. As DNA, the CDR3 is TGTGCCAGCAGAACCACAGGGGGCTCGGGAAACACCATATATTTT. The chain combines TRBV27 with TRBJ1-3; 9 positions agree with TRBD1. The CDR3 covers 15 residues. Losses at the gene ends were 6 bases for V and 4 bases for J; bases not matched to a gene: 7. CDR1 and CDR2 from the germline V gene are MNHEY and SMNVEV (reference sequence).

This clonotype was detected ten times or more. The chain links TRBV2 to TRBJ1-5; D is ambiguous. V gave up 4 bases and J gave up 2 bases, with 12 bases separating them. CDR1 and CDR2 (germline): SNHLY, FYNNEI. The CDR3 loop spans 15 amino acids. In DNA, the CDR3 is TGTGCCAGCAGTGTCGAGGGATCTGGCAATCAGCCCCAGCATTTT. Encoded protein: CASSVEGSGNQPQHF. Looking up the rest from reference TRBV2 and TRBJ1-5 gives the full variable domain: EPEVTQTPSHQVTQMGQEVILRCVPISNHLYFYWYRQILGQKVEFLVSFYNNEISEKSEIFDDQFSVERPDGSNFTLKIRSTKLEDSAMYFCASSVEGSGNQPQHFGDGTRLSIL.

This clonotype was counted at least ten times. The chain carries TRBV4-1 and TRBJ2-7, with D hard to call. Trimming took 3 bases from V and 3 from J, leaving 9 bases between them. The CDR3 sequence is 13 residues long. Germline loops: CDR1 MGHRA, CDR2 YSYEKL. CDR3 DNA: TGCGCCAGCAGCCACGCTGAAGGCTACGAGCAGTACTTC. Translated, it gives CASSHAEGYEQYF.

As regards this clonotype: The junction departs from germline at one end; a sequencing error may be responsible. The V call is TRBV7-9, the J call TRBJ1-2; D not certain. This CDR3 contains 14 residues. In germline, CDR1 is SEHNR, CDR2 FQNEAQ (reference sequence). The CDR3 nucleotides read TGTGCCAGCAGCAGGATGACTACTAACTATGGCTACGCCTTT. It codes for CASSRMTTNYGYAF.

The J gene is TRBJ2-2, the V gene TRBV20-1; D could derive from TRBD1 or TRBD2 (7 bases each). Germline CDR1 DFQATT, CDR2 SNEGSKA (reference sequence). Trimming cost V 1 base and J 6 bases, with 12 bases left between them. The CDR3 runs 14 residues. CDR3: CSARAAGGAGELFF. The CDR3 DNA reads TGCAGTGCTAGAGCGGCAGGGGGGGCCGGGGAGCTGTTTTTT.

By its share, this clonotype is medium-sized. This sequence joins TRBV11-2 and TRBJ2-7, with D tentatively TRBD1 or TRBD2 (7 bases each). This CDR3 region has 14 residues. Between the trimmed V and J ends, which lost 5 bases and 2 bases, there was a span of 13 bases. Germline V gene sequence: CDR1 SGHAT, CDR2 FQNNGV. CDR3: CASSPPGGAYEQYF. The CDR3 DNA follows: TGTGCCAGCAGCCCTCCAGGGGGGGCCTACGAGCAGTACTTC.

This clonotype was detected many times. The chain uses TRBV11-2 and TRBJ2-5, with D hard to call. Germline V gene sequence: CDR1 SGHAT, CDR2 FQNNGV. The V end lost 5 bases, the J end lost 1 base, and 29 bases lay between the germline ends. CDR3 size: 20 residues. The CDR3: CASSQLRFGRTPGTQETQYF. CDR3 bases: TGTGCCAGCAGCCAGCTGAGGTTTGGCCGAACCCCAGGCACCCAAGAGACCCAGTACTTC.

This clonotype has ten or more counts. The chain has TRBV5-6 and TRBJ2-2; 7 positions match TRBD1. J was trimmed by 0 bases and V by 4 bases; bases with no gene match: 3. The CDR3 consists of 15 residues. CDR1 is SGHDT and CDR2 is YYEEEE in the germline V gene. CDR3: CASSKTGANTGELFF. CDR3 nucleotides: TGTGCCAGCAGCAAAACAGGGGCGAACACCGGGGAGCTGTTTTTT.

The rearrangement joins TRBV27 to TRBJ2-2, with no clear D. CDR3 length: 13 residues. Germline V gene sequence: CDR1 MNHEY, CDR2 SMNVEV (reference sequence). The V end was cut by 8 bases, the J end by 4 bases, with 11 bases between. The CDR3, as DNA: TGTGCCAGCTGCCCGTTAGTCACCGGGGAGCTGTTTTTT. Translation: CASCPLVTGELFF.

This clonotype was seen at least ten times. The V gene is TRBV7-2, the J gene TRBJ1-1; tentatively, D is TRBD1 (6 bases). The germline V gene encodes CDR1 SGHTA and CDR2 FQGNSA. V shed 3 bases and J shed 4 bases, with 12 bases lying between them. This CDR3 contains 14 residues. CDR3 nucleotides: TGTGCCAGCAGCTTCTACGGACAGCGCACTGAAGCTTTCTTT. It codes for CASSFYGQRTEAFF.

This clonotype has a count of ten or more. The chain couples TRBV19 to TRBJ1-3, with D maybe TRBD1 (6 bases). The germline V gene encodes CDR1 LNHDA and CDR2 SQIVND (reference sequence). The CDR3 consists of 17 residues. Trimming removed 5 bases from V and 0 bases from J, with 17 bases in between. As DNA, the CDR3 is TGTGCCAGTAGTGCTACCGACAGGATTTTCTCTGGAAACACCATATATTTT. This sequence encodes CASSATDRIFSGNTIYF. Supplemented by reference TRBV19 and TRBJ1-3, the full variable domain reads DGGITQSPKYLFRKEGQNVTLSCEQNLNHDAMYWYRQDPGQGLRLIYYSQIVNDFQKGDIAEGYSVSREKKESFPLTVTSAQKNPTAFYLCASSATDRIFSGNTIYFGEGSWLTVV.

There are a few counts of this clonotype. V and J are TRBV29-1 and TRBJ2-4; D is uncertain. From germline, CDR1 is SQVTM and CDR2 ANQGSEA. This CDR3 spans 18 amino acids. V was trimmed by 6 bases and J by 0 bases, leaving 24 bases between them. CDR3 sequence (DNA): TGCAGCGTCCAAAGCCCCTATGACGGCGAACTAGCCAAAAACATTCAGTACTTC. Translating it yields CSVQSPYDGELAKNIQYF.

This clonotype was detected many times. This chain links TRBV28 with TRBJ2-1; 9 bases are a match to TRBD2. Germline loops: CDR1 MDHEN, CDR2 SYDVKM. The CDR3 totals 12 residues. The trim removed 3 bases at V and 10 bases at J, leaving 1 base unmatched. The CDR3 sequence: CASSFLAGEQFF. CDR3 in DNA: TGTGCCAGCAGTTTCCTAGCGGGGGAGCAGTTCTTC.

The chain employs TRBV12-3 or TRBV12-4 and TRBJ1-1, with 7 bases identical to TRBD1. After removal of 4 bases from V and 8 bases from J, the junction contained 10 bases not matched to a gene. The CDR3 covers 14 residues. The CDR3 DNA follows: TGTGCCAGCAGTTCCGCCCGGGACAGAGCAGAAGCTTTCTTT. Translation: CASSSARDRAEAFF.

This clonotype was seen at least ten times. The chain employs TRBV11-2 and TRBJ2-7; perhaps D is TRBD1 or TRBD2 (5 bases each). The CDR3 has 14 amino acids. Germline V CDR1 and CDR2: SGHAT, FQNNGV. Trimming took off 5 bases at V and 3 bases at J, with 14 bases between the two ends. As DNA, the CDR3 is TGTGCCAGCAGCCCGCTGACGGGGCTCTACGAGCAGTACTTC. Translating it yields CASSPLTGLYEQYF.

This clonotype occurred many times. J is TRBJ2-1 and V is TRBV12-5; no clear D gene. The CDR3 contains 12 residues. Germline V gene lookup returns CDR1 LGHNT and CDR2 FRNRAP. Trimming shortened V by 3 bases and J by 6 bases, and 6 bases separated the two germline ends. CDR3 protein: CASGFPRNEQFF. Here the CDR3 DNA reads TGTGCTAGTGGTTTTCCCCGCAATGAGCAGTTCTTC.

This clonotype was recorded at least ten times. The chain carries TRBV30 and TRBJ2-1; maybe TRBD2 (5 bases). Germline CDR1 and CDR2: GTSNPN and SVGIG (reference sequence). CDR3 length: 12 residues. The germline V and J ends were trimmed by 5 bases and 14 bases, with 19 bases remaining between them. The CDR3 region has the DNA TGTGCCTGGGCTAGACAACGGGGTGTAGAGTTCTTC. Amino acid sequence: CAWARQRGVEFF. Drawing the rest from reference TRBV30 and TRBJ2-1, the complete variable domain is SQTIHQWPATLVQPVGSPLSLECTVEGTSNPNLYWYRQAAGRGLQLLFYSVGIGQISSEVPQNLSASRPQDRQFILSSKKLLLSDSGFYLCAWARQRGVEFFGPGTRLTVL.

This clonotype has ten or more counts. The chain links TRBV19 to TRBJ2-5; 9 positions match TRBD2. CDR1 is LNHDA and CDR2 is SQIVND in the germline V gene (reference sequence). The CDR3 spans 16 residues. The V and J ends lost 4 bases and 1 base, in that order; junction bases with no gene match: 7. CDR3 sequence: CASSKSSGVFQETQYF. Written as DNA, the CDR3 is TGTGCCAGTAGTAAGTCTAGCGGGGTCTTCCAAGAGACCCAGTACTTC.

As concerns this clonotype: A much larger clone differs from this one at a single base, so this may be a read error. CDR3 amino acids: CASSLGRSDNSGYTF. DNA of the CDR3: TGTGCCAGCAGCCTGGGACGGTCGGATAACTCTGGCTACACCTTC. The chain links TRBV5-4 to TRBJ1-2, with D possibly TRBD1 on 5 matching bases. Germline values: CDR1 SGHNT, CDR2 YYREEE (reference sequence). The CDR3 sequence is 15 residues long.

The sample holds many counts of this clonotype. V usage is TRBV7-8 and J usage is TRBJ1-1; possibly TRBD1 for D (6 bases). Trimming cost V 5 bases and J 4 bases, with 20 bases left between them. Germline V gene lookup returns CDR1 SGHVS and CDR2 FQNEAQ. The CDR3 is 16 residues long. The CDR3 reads CASSPQWGAVGTEAFF. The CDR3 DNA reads TGTGCCAGCAGCCCTCAGTGGGGGGCGGTGGGCACTGAAGCTTTCTTT.